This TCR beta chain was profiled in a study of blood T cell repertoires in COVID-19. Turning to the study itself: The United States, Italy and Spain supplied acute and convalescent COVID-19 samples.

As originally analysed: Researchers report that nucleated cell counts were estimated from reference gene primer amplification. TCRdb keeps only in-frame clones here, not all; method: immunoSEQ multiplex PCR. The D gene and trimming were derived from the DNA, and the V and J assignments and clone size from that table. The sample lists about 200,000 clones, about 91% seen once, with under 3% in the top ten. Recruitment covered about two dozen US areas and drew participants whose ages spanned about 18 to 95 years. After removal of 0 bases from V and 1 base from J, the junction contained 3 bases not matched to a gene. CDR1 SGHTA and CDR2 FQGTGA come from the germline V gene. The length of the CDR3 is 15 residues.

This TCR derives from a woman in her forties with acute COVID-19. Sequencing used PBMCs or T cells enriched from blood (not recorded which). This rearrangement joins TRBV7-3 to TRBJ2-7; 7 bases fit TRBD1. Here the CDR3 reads CASSLTGTVSYEQYF. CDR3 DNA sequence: TGTGCCAGCAGCTTAACTGGGACAGTTTCCTACGAGCAGTACTTC.